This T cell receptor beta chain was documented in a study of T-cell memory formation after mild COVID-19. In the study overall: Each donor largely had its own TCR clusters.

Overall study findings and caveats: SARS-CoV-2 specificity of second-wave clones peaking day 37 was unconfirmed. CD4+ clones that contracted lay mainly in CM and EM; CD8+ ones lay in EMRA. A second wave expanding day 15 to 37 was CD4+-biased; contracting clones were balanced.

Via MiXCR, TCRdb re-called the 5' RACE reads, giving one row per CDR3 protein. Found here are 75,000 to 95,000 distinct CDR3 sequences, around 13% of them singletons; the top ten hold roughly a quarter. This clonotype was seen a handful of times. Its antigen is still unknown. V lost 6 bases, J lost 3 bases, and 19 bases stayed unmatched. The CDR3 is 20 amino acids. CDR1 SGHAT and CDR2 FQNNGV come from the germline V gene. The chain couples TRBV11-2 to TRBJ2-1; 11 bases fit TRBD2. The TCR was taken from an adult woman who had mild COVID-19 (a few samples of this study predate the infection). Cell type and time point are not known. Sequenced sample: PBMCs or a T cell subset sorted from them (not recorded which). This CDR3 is CASRLFGLAGGPPIYNEQFF. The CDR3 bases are TGTGCCAGCAGGCTATTTGGGCTAGCGGGGGGTCCCCCCATCTACAATGAGCAGTTCTTC.